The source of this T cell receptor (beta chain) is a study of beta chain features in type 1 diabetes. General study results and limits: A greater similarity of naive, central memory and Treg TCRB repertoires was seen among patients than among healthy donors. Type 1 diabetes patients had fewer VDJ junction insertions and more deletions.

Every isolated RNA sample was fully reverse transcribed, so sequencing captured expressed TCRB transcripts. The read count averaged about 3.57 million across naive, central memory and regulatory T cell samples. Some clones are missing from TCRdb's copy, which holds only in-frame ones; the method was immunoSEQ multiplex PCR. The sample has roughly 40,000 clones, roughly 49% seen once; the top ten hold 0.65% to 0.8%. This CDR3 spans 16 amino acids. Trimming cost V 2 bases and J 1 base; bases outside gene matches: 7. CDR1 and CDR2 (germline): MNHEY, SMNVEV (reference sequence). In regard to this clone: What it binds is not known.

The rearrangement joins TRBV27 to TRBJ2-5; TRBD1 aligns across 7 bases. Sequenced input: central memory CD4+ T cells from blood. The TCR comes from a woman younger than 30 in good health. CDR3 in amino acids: CASSLTGTALQETQYF. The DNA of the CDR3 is TGTGCCAGCAGTTTAACGGGGACAGCTCTCCAAGAGACCCAGTACTTC.